This TCR beta chain was documented in a study of T cell repertoires in cytomegalovirus infection. This clonotype showed up many times. The antigen remains unidentified. General observations from the study: HLA-C-restricted CMV clonotypes gave the most frequent clonotype in two of eight donors.

One entry per CDR3 protein results from TCRdb running MiXCR on the reads. Found here are around 260,000 distinct CDR3 sequences, 9.1% of them singletons; the top ten hold over 12%. CDR1 SGHTA and CDR2 FQGNSA come from the germline V gene. V gave up 3 bases and J gave up 0 bases, with 11 bases separating them. The CDR3 has 15 amino acids. The sequence came from a human donor in good health (CMV status not recorded). Some clones in this sample may be carry-over from other donors' samples. Sequenced sample: PBMCs. V gene TRBV7-2 combines with J gene TRBJ1-1; maybe TRBD1 (6 bases). The chain's CDR3 is CASSFTGGLNTEAFF. DNA of the CDR3: TGTGCCAGCAGCTTTACCGGGGGCTTGAACACTGAAGCTTTCTTT.